One sample yielded the 10 T cell receptor beta chains listed below, sequenced in a study of beta chain features in type 1 diabetes. The isolated RNA, all of it, was reverse transcribed, so expressed TCRB transcripts were what got sequenced. Using immunoSEQ multiplex PCR, the repertoire was profiled, and TCRdb retains in-frame clones only, with some absent. The sample gives fewer than 550,000 clones, over 9.5% of which show up once; approximately 0.05% is in the top ten. Sequences were obtained from naive CD4+ T cells from blood. The receptors here all came from a woman aged 18-35 years in good health.

The chain is built from TRBV28 and TRBJ2-7; D uncertain. The V and J ends lost 4 bases and 2 bases respectively, with 9 bases between them. CDR1 MDHEN and CDR2 SYDVKM come from the germline V gene. The CDR3 spans 13 residues. CDR3 amino acids: CASSSENPYEQYV. DNA of the CDR3: TGTGCCAGCAGTTCGGAAAACCCCTACGAGCAGTACGTC.

The CDR3: CASSQGGVGAFF. The CDR3 coding sequence is TGTGCCAGCAGCCAAGGCGGGGTGGGAGCTTTCTTT. This sequence joins TRBV14 and TRBJ1-1; D remains unclear. V dropped 1 base and J dropped 10 bases, with 10 bases sitting between them. The CDR3 is 12 residues long. Germline CDR1 is SGHDN and CDR2 is FVKESK. The whole variable domain, remainder taken from reference TRBV14 and TRBJ1-1, is EAGVTQFPSHSVIEKGQTVTLRCDPISGHDNLYWYRRVMGKEIKFLLHFVKESKQDESGMPNNRFLAERTGGTYSTLKVQPAELEDSGVYFCASSQGGVGAFFGQGTRLTVV.

V is TRBV29-1 and J is TRBJ2-4; D is perhaps TRBD2 (5 bases). V lost 3 bases and J 2 bases, leaving 11 bases between the germline ends. Germline V gene lookup returns CDR1 SQVTM and CDR2 ANQGSEA. The CDR3 runs 14 residues. The CDR3 region is CSVEFGSSKNIQYF. DNA for the CDR3: TGCAGCGTTGAGTTTGGGAGTTCCAAAAACATTCAGTACTTC.

The rearrangement links TRBV29-1 to TRBJ1-2, with D tentatively TRBD1 (6 bases). The length of the CDR3 is 15 residues. Trimming cost V 1 base and J 7 bases, with 19 bases left between them. The V gene's germline CDR1 is SQVTM and CDR2 ANQGSEA. Here the CDR3 DNA reads TGCAGCGTTGAAGGGTGGACAGATTATGGAGGTGGCTACACCTTC. It encodes CSVEGWTDYGGGYTF.

This clone was counted only a few times. The chain employs TRBV29-1 and TRBJ2-7; 9 positions agree with TRBD1. CDR1 and CDR2 (germline): SQVTM, ANQGSEA. With V trimmed by 6 bases and J by 5 bases, 8 bases remained unmatched. The CDR3 contains 13 residues. The CDR3 bases are TGCAGCGTATCCCGGGACAGGGTCCACGAGCAGTACTTC. Translation: CSVSRDRVHEQYF.

This clone was seen only a few times. The chain uses TRBV21-1 and TRBJ2-1; TRBD2, the table's D call, was not compared with the DNA. TRBV21-1 represents a pseudogene. This CDR3 spans 15 amino acids. The CDR3 protein is CASSKESNSYNEQFF. As DNA, the CDR3 is TGTGCCAGCAGCAAAGAGTCTAACTCCTACAATGAGCAGTTCTTC.

This clone showed up just a few times. This chain connects TRBV2 to TRBJ2-1, with D possibly TRBD1 on 6 matching bases. This CDR3 comprises 13 residues. Trimming removed 6 bases at V and 5 bases at J, with 11 bases between. The germline V gene has CDR1 SNHLY and CDR2 FYNNEI. CDR3 in amino acids: CASRGGQHNEQFF. The CDR3, as DNA: TGTGCCAGCAGGGGCGGACAGCACAATGAGCAGTTCTTC.

The chain employs TRBV6-6 and TRBJ2-3, with 7 positions matching TRBD1. CDR1 is MNHNY and CDR2 is SVGAGI in the germline V gene (reference sequence). After removal of 6 bases from V and 4 bases from J, the junction contained 10 bases not matched to a gene. The CDR3 contains 15 residues. The CDR3 here is CASRSRGPGADTQYF. The CDR3 DNA sequence: TGTGCCAGCAGGTCGAGGGGGCCGGGCGCAGATACGCAGTATTTT.

This clone was counted only a few times. The DNA for the CDR3 is TGTGCCAGCAGCAATAGCGGGGGAATGGTACGGCAGTTCTTC. This translates into CASSNSGGMVRQFF. The genes are TRBV11-3 and TRBJ2-1; 9 nucleotides match TRBD2. Germline V gene data show CDR1 as SGHNT and CDR2 as YENEEA. There are 14 residues in the CDR3. V was clipped by 5 bases and J by 12 bases; unmatched bases: 11.

This clone was seen a handful of times. The chain carries TRBV2 and TRBJ2-6; TRBD1 aligns across 8 bases. The trim removed 9 bases at V and 2 bases at J, leaving 9 bases unmatched. The CDR3 spans 16 residues. CDR1 is SNHLY, CDR2 FYNNEI, per germline. The CDR3 bases are TGTGCCAGGAAAGGACAGGGTAGTCCTGGGGCCAACGTCCTGACTTTC. This gives the protein CARKGQGSPGANVLTF.